These 6 T cell receptor beta chains came from one sample sequenced in a study of T cell responses to AZD1222 COVID-19 vaccine. Data came from immunoSEQ multiplex PCR; TCRdb stores just in-frame clones and leaves some out. The data contain 130,000 or so clones, 94% of them singletons. The sequences come from peripheral blood, collected on day 0 of AZD1222 vaccination. The source is an adult in good health.

The chain is built from TRBV27 and TRBJ2-1, with D hard to call. This CDR3 is built from 13 residues. Germline V gene lookup returns CDR1 MNHEY and CDR2 SMNVEV (reference sequence). V gave up 5 bases and J gave up 6 bases, with 11 bases separating them. The CDR3 loop reads CASSHPLVNEQFF. CDR3 DNA: TGTGCCAGCAGTCATCCCTTAGTCAATGAGCAGTTCTTC.

The V gene is TRBV6-5, the J gene TRBJ1-6, with TRBD1 identical over 9 bases. In germline, CDR1 is MNHEY, CDR2 SVGAGI. The CDR3 consists of 15 residues. With V trimmed by 6 bases and J by 2 bases, 2 bases remained unmatched. The DNA of the CDR3 is TGTGCCAGCAGAAGGGACAGGGCCTATAATTCACCCCTCCACTTT. The encoded protein is CASRRDRAYNSPLHF.

The rearrangement links TRBV2 to TRBJ1-1, with unresolved D. The CDR3 is 15 residues long. Germline V lookup: CDR1 SNHLY, CDR2 FYNNEI. Trimming stripped 2 bases from V and 2 bases from J, with 12 bases between. CDR3: CASSELRRPNTEAFF. In DNA form, the CDR3 reads TGTGCCAGCAGTGAATTGCGGAGGCCCAACACTGAAGCTTTCTTT. Variable domain in full (rest from reference TRBV2 and TRBJ1-1): EPEVTQTPSHQVTQMGQEVILRCVPISNHLYFYWYRQILGQKVEFLVSFYNNEISEKSEIFDDQFSVERPDGSNFTLKIRSTKLEDSAMYFCASSELRRPNTEAFFGQGTRLTVV.

The chain employs TRBV28 and TRBJ2-7, with 14 bases aligning to TRBD2. The V and J ends lost 5 bases and 2 bases, in that order; junction bases with no gene match: 8. Germline V gene data show CDR1 as MDHEN and CDR2 as SYDVKM. The CDR3 is 17 amino acids. CDR3 nucleotide sequence: TGTGCCAGCAGTCAGACTAGCGGGAGGGCCCTGACCTACGAGCAGTACTTC. It encodes CASSQTSGRALTYEQYF.

This clone was counted a single time. V gene TRBV7-3 combines with J gene TRBJ1-2; 8 positions match TRBD1. The CDR3 is 13 amino acids. Per germline, CDR1 SGHTA and CDR2 FQGTGA. Losses at the gene ends were 5 bases for V and 8 bases for J; bases not matched to a gene: 7. The chain's CDR3 is CASSAQGGYGYTF. The DNA for the CDR3 is TGTGCCAGCAGCGCACAGGGGGGTTACGGCTACACCTTC.

CDR3 loop: CSVGGADRSPSTDTQYF. The CDR3 bases are TGCAGCGTCGGCGGGGCAGACAGGAGTCCTAGCACAGATACGCAGTATTTT. V is TRBV29-1 and J is TRBJ2-3; D possibly uses TRBD1 or TRBD2 (6 bases each). The CDR3 runs 17 residues. The V gene lost 6 bases and the J gene lost 0 bases, with 22 bases spanning the gap. CDR1 is SQVTM, CDR2 ANQGSEA, per germline.